This TCR beta chain was captured in a study of blood T cell repertoires in COVID-19. Libraries were prepared by immunoSEQ multiplex PCR; TCRdb keeps only in-frame clonotypes and omits some of them. The table includes 150,000 to 250,000 clones, around four fifths detected once. V lost 7 bases, J lost 2 bases, and 4 bases stayed unmatched. In germline, CDR1 is SNHLY, CDR2 FYNNEI. The CDR3 spans 16 residues. The TCR comes from a middle-aged man who had recovered from COVID-19. The sequencing input was PBMCs or T cells enriched from blood (not recorded which). The chain recombines TRBV2 with TRBJ2-2; 13 bases are a match to TRBD2. CDR3 loop: CASKRLAGGNTGELFF. Written as DNA, the CDR3 is TGTGCCAGCAAACGACTAGCGGGAGGTAACACCGGGGAGCTGTTTTTT.